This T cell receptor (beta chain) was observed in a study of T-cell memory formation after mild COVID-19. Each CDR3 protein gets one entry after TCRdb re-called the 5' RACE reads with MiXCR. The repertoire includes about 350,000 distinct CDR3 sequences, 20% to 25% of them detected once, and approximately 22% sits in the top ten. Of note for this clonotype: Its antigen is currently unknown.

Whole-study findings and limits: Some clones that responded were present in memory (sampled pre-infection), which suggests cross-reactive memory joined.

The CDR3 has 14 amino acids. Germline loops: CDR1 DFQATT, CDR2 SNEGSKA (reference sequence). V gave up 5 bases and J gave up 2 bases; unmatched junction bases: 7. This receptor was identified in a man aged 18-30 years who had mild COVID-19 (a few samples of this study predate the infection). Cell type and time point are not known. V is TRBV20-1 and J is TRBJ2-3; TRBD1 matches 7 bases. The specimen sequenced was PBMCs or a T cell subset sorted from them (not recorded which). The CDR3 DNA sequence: TGCAGTGCTGTAACCGGGACAGACACAGATACGCAGTATTTT. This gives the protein CSAVTGTDTDTQYF.